These T cell receptor beta chains were read from a single sample in a study of T cells in Graves' hyperthyroidism and ophthalmopathy. One entry per CDR3 protein, called by TCRdb with MiXCR from the multiplex PCR reads. The sample contains approximately 690,000 distinct CDR3 sequences, approximately 14% of which appear only once. Sequenced: blood. Receptor source: a woman aged 50 to 65 with Graves' ophthalmopathy. CDR3s include the opening cysteine and the closing phenylalanine or tryptophan. Fields, in order: V gene, D gene, clone size, J gene, CDR3 DNA, CDR3 protein. D genes are given only for firm matches. The size field is filled for only some rows; it gives once, few, many or a size class.

v_call: TRBV7-9; d_call: .; clone_size: many; j_call: TRBJ2-3; cdr3_nt: TGTGCCAGCAGACGGGACGCAGCCACAGATACGCAGTATTTT; cdr3_aa: CASRRDAATDTQYF
v_call: TRBV3-1; d_call: TRBD2; clone_size: many; j_call: TRBJ2-2; cdr3_nt: TGTGCCAGCAGCCAAGCCGCGGGAGGGAACACCGGGGAGCTGTTTTTT; cdr3_aa: CASSQAAGGNTGELFF
v_call: TRBV3-1; d_call: .; clone_size: many; j_call: TRBJ2-1; cdr3_nt: TGTGCCAGCAGCCAAGATCAGGGTTCCGAGCAGTTCTTC; cdr3_aa: CASSQDQGSEQFF
v_call: TRBV11-3; d_call: TRBD2; clone_size: many; j_call: TRBJ2-1; cdr3_nt: TGTGCCAGCAGCAGGCTAGCGGGACAGAATGAGCAGTTCTTC; cdr3_aa: CASSRLAGQNEQFF
v_call: TRBV6-8; d_call: .; clone_size: .; j_call: TRBJ1-5; cdr3_nt: TGTGCCAGCAGTTACTCGATAATCAATCAGCCCCAGCATTTT; cdr3_aa: CASSYSIINQPQHF
v_call: TRBV4-3; d_call: TRBD2; clone_size: .; j_call: TRBJ2-1; cdr3_nt: TGCGCCAGCAGCCAGGCTAGCGGGAGCTTCAATGAGCAGTTCTTC; cdr3_aa: CASSQASGSFNEQFF
v_call: TRBV7-9; d_call: .; clone_size: .; j_call: TRBJ2-3; cdr3_nt: TGTGCCAGCAGCAACGGACTTCACACAGATACGCAGTATTTT; cdr3_aa: CASSNGLHTDTQYF
v_call: TRBV6-1; d_call: .; clone_size: many; j_call: TRBJ2-7; cdr3_nt: TGTGCCAGCAGTTTGGAGGGACTCTCCTACGAGCAGTACTTC; cdr3_aa: CASSLEGLSYEQYF
v_call: TRBV7-2; d_call: .; clone_size: many; j_call: TRBJ1-3; cdr3_nt: TGTGCCAGCAGCTTGACCAGAAACACCATATATTTT; cdr3_aa: CASSLTRNTIYF
v_call: TRBV27; d_call: TRBD2; clone_size: many; j_call: TRBJ2-7; cdr3_nt: TGTGCCAGCAGTTTACTACCCGGACTAGCGGGAGTTGTCGAGCAGTACTTC; cdr3_aa: CASSLLPGLAGVVEQYF
v_call: TRBV28; d_call: TRBD2; clone_size: .; j_call: TRBJ2-2; cdr3_nt: TGTGCCAGCAGTTCCGTATTGGGACTACATATCGGGGAGCTGTTTTTT; cdr3_aa: CASSSVLGLHIGELFF
v_call: TRBV7-9; d_call: TRBD1; clone_size: many; j_call: TRBJ2-1; cdr3_nt: TGTGCCAGCAGCCCGGGTGGGGGACAGCACTACAATGAGCAGTTCTTC; cdr3_aa: CASSPGGGQHYNEQFF
v_call: TRBV27; d_call: TRBD1; clone_size: .; j_call: TRBJ2-7; cdr3_nt: TGTGCCAGCAGTTTCGGACAGGGATCCGAGCAGTACTTC; cdr3_aa: CASSFGQGSEQYF
v_call: TRBV7-6; d_call: TRBD2; clone_size: many; j_call: TRBJ2-1; cdr3_nt: TGTGCCAGCTCAACCCTCGGGACTAGGTTGAATGAGCAGTTCTTC; cdr3_aa: CASSTLGTRLNEQFF
v_call: TRBV12-3/TRBV12-4; d_call: .; clone_size: many; j_call: TRBJ1-5; cdr3_nt: TGTGCCAGCAGTTCGACAGCCAAGCGAGATCAGCCCCAGCATTTT; cdr3_aa: CASSSTAKRDQPQHF
v_call: TRBV7-6; d_call: .; clone_size: few; j_call: TRBJ1-5; cdr3_nt: TGTGCCAGCAGCTCAGACATACTACAGCCCCAGCATTTT; cdr3_aa: CASSSDILQPQHF
v_call: TRBV2; d_call: .; clone_size: many; j_call: TRBJ1-3; cdr3_nt: TGTGCCAGCAGGGGTTTATTATCGGACTCTGGAAACACCATATATTTT; cdr3_aa: CASRGLLSDSGNTIYF
v_call: TRBV12-3/TRBV12-4; d_call: TRBD1; clone_size: many; j_call: TRBJ2-7; cdr3_nt: TGTGCCAGCAGGGAGTCCGGGACAGGATTCTACGAGCAGTACTTC; cdr3_aa: CASRESGTGFYEQYF
v_call: TRBV4-3; d_call: .; clone_size: few; j_call: TRBJ2-2; cdr3_nt: TGCGCCAGCAGCCAAGATCAGGCGGGCACCGGGGAGCTGTTTTTT; cdr3_aa: CASSQDQAGTGELFF
v_call: TRBV7-9; d_call: TRBD1; clone_size: many; j_call: TRBJ2-3; cdr3_nt: TGTGCCAGCAGCCCACGGAAAGGGGGCCCAGATACGCAGTATTTT; cdr3_aa: CASSPRKGGPDTQYF
v_call: TRBV10-3; d_call: TRBD2; clone_size: .; j_call: TRBJ2-1; cdr3_nt: TGTGCCATCAGTGAGTCAACGGCGGGAGTTGGTTCTGAGCAGTTCTTC; cdr3_aa: CAISESTAGVGSEQFF
v_call: TRBV11-1; d_call: .; clone_size: .; j_call: TRBJ2-7; cdr3_nt: TGTGCCAGCAGCTCCCGGACAGAGTCTATCTACGAGCAGTACTTC; cdr3_aa: CASSSRTESIYEQYF
v_call: TRBV9; d_call: .; clone_size: many; j_call: TRBJ2-7; cdr3_nt: TGTGCCAGCAGCGTAGGGGTAGAGCCCTACGAGCAGTACTTC; cdr3_aa: CASSVGVEPYEQYF
v_call: TRBV28; d_call: .; clone_size: .; j_call: TRBJ2-4; cdr3_nt: TGTGCCAGCAGTGTCGCTCCGGGCGTAAACATTCAGTACTTC; cdr3_aa: CASSVAPGVNIQYF
v_call: TRBV12-3/TRBV12-4; d_call: TRBD2; clone_size: .; j_call: TRBJ2-1; cdr3_nt: TGTGCCAGCAGGCTCCGGGGGGGAGATCCTGGCAATGAGCAGTTCTTC; cdr3_aa: CASRLRGGDPGNEQFF
v_call: TRBV4-2; d_call: .; clone_size: .; j_call: TRBJ2-3; cdr3_nt: TGTGCCAGCAGCCACAACGAGGGTGGTGACACAGATACGCAGTATTTT; cdr3_aa: CASSHNEGGDTDTQYF
v_call: TRBV29-1; d_call: .; clone_size: many; j_call: TRBJ2-1; cdr3_nt: TGCAGCGTTGGCGGCGGGAATAATGAGCAGTTCTTC; cdr3_aa: CSVGGGNNEQFF
v_call: TRBV19; d_call: TRBD1; clone_size: .; j_call: TRBJ2-4; cdr3_nt: TGTGCCAGTAGAAGATCAGGGGGCCGAGCCAAAAACATTCAGTACTTC; cdr3_aa: CASRRSGGRAKNIQYF
v_call: TRBV29-1; d_call: .; clone_size: many; j_call: TRBJ1-4; cdr3_nt: TGCAGCGTTCTACTTGGAGAAAAACTGTTTTTT; cdr3_aa: CSVLLGEKLFF
v_call: TRBV6-1; d_call: .; clone_size: once; j_call: TRBJ2-5; cdr3_nt: TGTGCCAGCAGGGGAGACGGGCAGCCAAAAGAGACCCAGTACTTC; cdr3_aa: CASRGDGQPKETQYF
v_call: TRBV19; d_call: TRBD1; clone_size: few; j_call: TRBJ1-5; cdr3_nt: TGTGCCAGTAGTATCCACAGGGGGGACGGCAATCAGCCCCAGCATTTT; cdr3_aa: CASSIHRGDGNQPQHF
v_call: TRBV28; d_call: TRBD2; clone_size: few; j_call: TRBJ2-3; cdr3_nt: TGTGCCAGGAATAGCGGGAGTTTCAATACGCAGTATTTT; cdr3_aa: CARNSGSFNTQYF
v_call: TRBV27; d_call: .; clone_size: many; j_call: TRBJ2-3; cdr3_nt: TGTGCCAGCAGTCTACTTCGACAGGAGATCACAGATACGCAGTATTTT; cdr3_aa: CASSLLRQEITDTQYF
v_call: TRBV24-1; d_call: TRBD2; clone_size: many; j_call: TRBJ2-1; cdr3_nt: TGTGCCACCAGTGATCCGGGAGGGCCCAACAATGAGCAGTTCTTC; cdr3_aa: CATSDPGGPNNEQFF
v_call: TRBV28; d_call: TRBD1; clone_size: many; j_call: TRBJ1-4; cdr3_nt: TGTGCCAGCAGTCCTTCCGGGACAGGGTATGAAAAACTGTTTTTT; cdr3_aa: CASSPSGTGYEKLFF
v_call: TRBV7-9; d_call: .; clone_size: few; j_call: TRBJ1-5; cdr3_nt: TGTGCCAGCAGCTTTTTGAGGGTTCCCAATCAGCCCCAGCATTTT; cdr3_aa: CASSFLRVPNQPQHF
v_call: TRBV30; d_call: .; clone_size: many; j_call: TRBJ2-6; cdr3_nt: TGTGCCTGGAGTGGGACGGTCTCTGGGGCCAACGTCCTGACTTTC; cdr3_aa: CAWSGTVSGANVLTF
v_call: TRBV29-1; d_call: .; clone_size: few; j_call: TRBJ1-1; cdr3_nt: TGCAGCGTGACTGGCCGGTACACTGAAGCTTTCTTT; cdr3_aa: CSVTGRYTEAFF
v_call: TRBV11-3; d_call: .; clone_size: many; j_call: TRBJ1-1; cdr3_nt: TGTGCCAGCAGCTCGATACGGGATCCGGGCACTGAAGCTTTCTTT; cdr3_aa: CASSSIRDPGTEAFF
v_call: TRBV20-1; d_call: .; clone_size: .; j_call: TRBJ2-7; cdr3_nt: TGCAGTGCTAGGAGGCGGGAATCCTACGAGCAGTACTTC; cdr3_aa: CSARRRESYEQYF
v_call: TRBV20-1; d_call: .; clone_size: few; j_call: TRBJ2-7; cdr3_nt: TGCAGTGCTAGAAAGGCGCTCGGGGTCCAGTGGAACGAGCAGTACTTC; cdr3_aa: CSARKALGVQWNEQYF
v_call: TRBV7-2; d_call: .; clone_size: few; j_call: TRBJ1-2; cdr3_nt: TGTGCCAGCAGCCAACGCTCGGGGGAGTGGGATGGCTACACCTTC; cdr3_aa: CASSQRSGEWDGYTF
v_call: TRBV12-3/TRBV12-4; d_call: TRBD1; clone_size: many; j_call: TRBJ1-1; cdr3_nt: TGTGCCAGCAGACTGGGACAGGGGGCCCCGATTACTGCTTTCTTT; cdr3_aa: CASRLGQGAPITAFF
v_call: TRBV19; d_call: TRBD2; clone_size: many; j_call: TRBJ2-1; cdr3_nt: TGTGCCAGTAGTATGGGGCTAGCGGGAGTCAATGAGCAGTTCTTC; cdr3_aa: CASSMGLAGVNEQFF
v_call: TRBV12-3/TRBV12-4; d_call: .; clone_size: .; j_call: TRBJ1-3; cdr3_nt: TGTGCCAGCAGCTGGGACGGTCGGGGAAACACCATATATTTT; cdr3_aa: CASSWDGRGNTIYF
v_call: TRBV28; d_call: TRBD1; clone_size: .; j_call: TRBJ1-2; cdr3_nt: TGTGCCAGCAGTCCGACAGGGCCCAGCTATGGCTACACCTTC; cdr3_aa: CASSPTGPSYGYTF
v_call: TRBV11-2; d_call: TRBD2; clone_size: many; j_call: TRBJ2-5; cdr3_nt: TGTGCCAGCAGAATGGGAGGGGAGACCCAGTACTTC; cdr3_aa: CASRMGGETQYF
v_call: TRBV18; d_call: TRBD1; clone_size: many; j_call: TRBJ1-5; cdr3_nt: TGTGCCAGCTCACAGGACAGGGTCGGAGGGCCCCAGCATTTT; cdr3_aa: CASSQDRVGGPQHF
v_call: TRBV5-1; d_call: .; clone_size: many; j_call: TRBJ2-5; cdr3_nt: TGCGCCAGCAGCTCCCCCGGCTCGGAGACCCAGTACTTC; cdr3_aa: CASSSPGSETQYF
v_call: TRBV15; d_call: TRBD2; clone_size: few; j_call: TRBJ2-1; cdr3_nt: TGTGCCACCAGCAGAGAGCCAGCGGGAGGGCGAAATGAGCAGTTCTTC; cdr3_aa: CATSREPAGGRNEQFF
v_call: TRBV18; d_call: TRBD1; clone_size: many; j_call: TRBJ1-2; cdr3_nt: TGTGCCAGCTCACCCCGGGACAGGTCCCCCCAGGCTAACTATGGCTACACCTTC; cdr3_aa: CASSPRDRSPQANYGYTF
v_call: TRBV24-1; d_call: .; clone_size: .; j_call: TRBJ2-1; cdr3_nt: TGTGCCACCAGTGATTTGGGGGGGCGAAAGCAGTTCTTC; cdr3_aa: CATSDLGGRKQFF
v_call: TRBV30; d_call: .; clone_size: few; j_call: TRBJ1-6; cdr3_nt: TGTGCCTGGAGTGTTTCCAGGGGCAAAGCACCCCTCCACTTT; cdr3_aa: CAWSVSRGKAPLHF
v_call: TRBV5-1; d_call: .; clone_size: many; j_call: TRBJ2-6; cdr3_nt: TGCGCCAGCAGCTCTGGTGGCTCTGGGGCCAACGTCCTGACTTTC; cdr3_aa: CASSSGGSGANVLTF
v_call: TRBV4-1; d_call: TRBD2; clone_size: .; j_call: TRBJ2-1; cdr3_nt: TGCGCCAGCAGCCAAGGGCTAGCGGGAGGGATGGAGCAGTTCTTC; cdr3_aa: CASSQGLAGGMEQFF